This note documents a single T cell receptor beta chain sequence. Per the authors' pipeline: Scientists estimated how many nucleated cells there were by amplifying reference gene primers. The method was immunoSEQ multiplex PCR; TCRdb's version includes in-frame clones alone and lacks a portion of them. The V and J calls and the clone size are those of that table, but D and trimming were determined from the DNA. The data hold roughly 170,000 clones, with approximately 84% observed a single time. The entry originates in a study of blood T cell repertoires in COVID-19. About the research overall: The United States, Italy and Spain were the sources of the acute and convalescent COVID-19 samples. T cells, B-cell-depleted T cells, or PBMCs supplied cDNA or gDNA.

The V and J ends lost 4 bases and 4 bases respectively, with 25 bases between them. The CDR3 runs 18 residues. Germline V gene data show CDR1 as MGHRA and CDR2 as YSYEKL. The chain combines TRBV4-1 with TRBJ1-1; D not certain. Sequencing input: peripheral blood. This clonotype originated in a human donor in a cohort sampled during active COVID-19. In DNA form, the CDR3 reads TGCGCCAGCAGCCCCCTCAGACGGATGAGGGAGGTGGGCACTGAAGCTTTCTTT. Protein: CASSPLRRMREVGTEAFF.